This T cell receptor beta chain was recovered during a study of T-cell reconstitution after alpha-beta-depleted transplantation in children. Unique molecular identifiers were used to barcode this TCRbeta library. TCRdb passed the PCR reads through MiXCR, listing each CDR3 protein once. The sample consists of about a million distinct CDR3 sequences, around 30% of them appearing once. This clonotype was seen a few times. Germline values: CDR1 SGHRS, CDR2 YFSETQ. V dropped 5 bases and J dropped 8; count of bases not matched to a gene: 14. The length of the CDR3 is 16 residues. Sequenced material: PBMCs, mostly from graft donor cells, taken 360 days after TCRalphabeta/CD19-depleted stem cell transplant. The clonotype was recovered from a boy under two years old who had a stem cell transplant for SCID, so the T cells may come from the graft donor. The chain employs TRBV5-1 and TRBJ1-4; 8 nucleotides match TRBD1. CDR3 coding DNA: TGCGCCAGCAGTCAGAATCAGGGGGCGCCTGGCGAAAAACTGTTTTTT. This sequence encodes CASSQNQGAPGEKLFF.